This TCR beta chain was sequenced for a study of lymphopenia after photon versus proton radiotherapy. Study-wide results and limits: Photon-treated patients lost naive T cells and TCR diversity; proton-treated stayed stable. Survival link was tested only in deceased patients; proton benefit remains a possibility. After lymphocyte nadir, photon-treated repertoires showed oligoclonal expansion, especially CD8+ Temra.

Germline V CDR1 and CDR2: GTSNPN, SVGIG (reference sequence). The length of the CDR3 is 14 residues. V was clipped by 2 bases and J by 5 bases, with 15 bases between them. This clone was recorded once. Its antigen is currently unknown. TCRdb keeps only in-frame clones here, not all; method: immunoSEQ multiplex PCR. The table includes some 25,000 clones, approximately 88% detected once. Sequences were derived from peripheral blood, sampled from a patient treated with photon-based radiotherapy. The chain is built from TRBV30 and TRBJ1-1, with D possibly matching TRBD1 (6 bases). The receptor comes from a man in his forties or fifties with gastric cancer. CDR3 in DNA: TGTGCCTGGAGTCCCCGGGGGCGAGGGACTGAAGCTTTCTTT. Translated, it gives CAWSPRGRGTEAFF.